This T cell receptor (beta chain) was recorded in a study of T-cell reconstitution after alpha-beta-depleted transplantation in children. A library of TCRbeta sequences, prepared with unique molecular identifiers, was generated. One entry per CDR3 protein results from TCRdb running MiXCR on the PCR reads. Of roughly 280,000 distinct CDR3 sequences detected, under 14% appear once; the ten largest clones hold around 22%. Findings and limits, study-wide: Diversity of TCRbeta at day 60 was high in some patients, arising from surviving recipient T cells and thymic progenitors. Most T-cell counts and diversity one year after the transplant came from T cells that were newly produced. At around two months after transplant, the alpha-beta T cells were reportedly derived from several hundred expanded clones that came from non-depleted graft cells.

This clonotype was seen repeatedly, ten times or more. Its antigen is still unknown. The CDR3 runs 12 residues. V lost 0 bases and J lost 15, with 13 bases in between. Germline loops: CDR1 SGHNT, CDR2 YYREEE (reference sequence). The receptor was derived from a male patient aged 2 to 9 who had a stem cell transplant for chronic granulomatous disease, so the T cells may come from the graft donor. Sequencing used peripheral blood, obtained 180 days after TCRalphabeta/CD19-depleted stem cell transplant. The chain is built from TRBV5-4 and TRBJ2-1; D remains ambiguous. As DNA, the CDR3 is TGTGCCAGCAGCTTGGGGGCCGCTATTCCGTTCTTC. Residues: CASSLGAAIPFF.